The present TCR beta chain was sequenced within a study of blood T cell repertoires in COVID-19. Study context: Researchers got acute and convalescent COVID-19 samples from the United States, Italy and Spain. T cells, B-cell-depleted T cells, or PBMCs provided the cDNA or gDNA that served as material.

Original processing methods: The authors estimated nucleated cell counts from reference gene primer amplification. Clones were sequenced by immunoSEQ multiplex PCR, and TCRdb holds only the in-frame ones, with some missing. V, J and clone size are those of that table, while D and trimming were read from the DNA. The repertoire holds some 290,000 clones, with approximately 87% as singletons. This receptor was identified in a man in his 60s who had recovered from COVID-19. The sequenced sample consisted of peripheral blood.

CDR3 amino acids: CASSSLAGGLGDTQYF. CDR3 DNA sequence: TGTGCCAGCAGCAGTTTAGCGGGGGGGTTGGGAGATACGCAGTATTTT. V usage is TRBV5-4 and J usage is TRBJ2-3; the match to TRBD2 covers 11 bases. The V gene's germline CDR1 is SGHNT and CDR2 YYREEE (reference sequence). The CDR3 is 16 amino acids. Losses at the gene ends were 4 bases for V and 5 bases for J; bases not matched to a gene: 9.